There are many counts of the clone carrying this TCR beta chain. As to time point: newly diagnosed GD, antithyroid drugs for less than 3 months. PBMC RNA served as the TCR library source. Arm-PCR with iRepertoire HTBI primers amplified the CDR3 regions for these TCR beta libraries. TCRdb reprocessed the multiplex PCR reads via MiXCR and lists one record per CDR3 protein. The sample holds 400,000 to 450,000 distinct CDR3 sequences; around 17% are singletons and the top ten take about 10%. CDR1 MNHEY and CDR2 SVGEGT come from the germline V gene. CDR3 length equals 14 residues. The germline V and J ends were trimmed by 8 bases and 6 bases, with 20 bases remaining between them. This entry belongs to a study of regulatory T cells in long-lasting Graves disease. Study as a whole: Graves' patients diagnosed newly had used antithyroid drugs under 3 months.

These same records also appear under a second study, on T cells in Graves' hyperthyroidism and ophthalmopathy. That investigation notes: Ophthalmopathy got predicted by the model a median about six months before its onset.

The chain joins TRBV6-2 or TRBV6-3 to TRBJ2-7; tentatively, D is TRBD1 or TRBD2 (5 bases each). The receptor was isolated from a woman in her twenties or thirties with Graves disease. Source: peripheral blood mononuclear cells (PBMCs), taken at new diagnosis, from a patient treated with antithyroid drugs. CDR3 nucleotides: TGTGCCAGCCGCCTTCTGGGGACCTCCCCCGAGCAGTACTTC. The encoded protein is CASRLLGTSPEQYF.